The 17 T cell receptor beta chains presented below share a single source sample, sequenced in a study of neurological immune-mediated disorders. TCRdb redid the calling of the 5' RACE reads with MiXCR, one entry per CDR3 protein. The sample holds 66,000 or so distinct CDR3 sequences, approximately 5.2% seen once. Sequencing was done on a sample of PBMCs. The receptors derive from a woman under 40 with multiple sclerosis.

This clonotype was detected ten times or more. The CDR3 ends on some other residue instead of the conserved phenylalanine or tryptophan, so this is likely a read error. No DNA is shown, since the ends of the CDR3 on it are uncertain; the CDR3 is the one TCRdb lists. This chain links TRBV10-1 with TRBJ1-2; TRBD1, as called in the table, went unchecked against the DNA. Germline V gene sequence: CDR1 WNHNN, CDR2 SYGVQD (reference sequence). The CDR3 spans 12 amino acids, including both terminal residues. The CDR3 region is CASSEKPGVLTI.

The V call is TRBV27, the J call TRBJ2-7, with D possibly being TRBD1 (6 bases). The V end lost 6 bases, the J end lost 5 bases, and 17 bases lay between the germline ends. The V gene's germline CDR1 is MNHEY and CDR2 SMNVEV (reference sequence). The CDR3 consists of 14 residues. The CDR3 loop is CASSQGQGINEQYF. In DNA, the CDR3 is TGTGCCAGCAGCCAGGGGCAGGGGATTAACGAGCAGTACTTC.

This clonotype showed up many times. Here the CDR3 omits its conserved ending phenylalanine or tryptophan, so a read error is the likely source. No DNA is shown, since the ends of the CDR3 on it are uncertain; the CDR3 is the one TCRdb lists. The rearrangement joins TRBV5-6 to TRBJ2-7; the table's D call TRBD1 went unverified against the DNA. Germline CDR1 and CDR2: SGHDT and YYEEEE. The CDR3 sequence runs 13 residues, both termini included. The CDR3 region is CASSFGGANGDSL.

This clonotype came up many times. The gene calls are TRBV20-1 and TRBJ2-4; 7 bases line up with TRBD2. The CDR3 has 17 residues. V was clipped by 4 bases and J by 3 bases; unmatched bases: 15. CDR1 and CDR2 from the germline V gene are DFQATT and SNEGSKA (reference sequence). The CDR3 DNA reads TGCAGTGCTAATGGGGCCGCCGGGGGGTCTGGCAAAAACATTCAGTACTTC. It codes for CSANGAAGGSGKNIQYF.

This clonotype has a count of ten or more. The rearrangement joins TRBV20-1 to TRBJ2-5; no reliable D call. Trimming shortened V by 7 bases and J by 1 base, and 7 bases separated the two germline ends. Looked up from germline, CDR1 is DFQATT and CDR2 is SNEGSKA (reference sequence). The CDR3 runs to 11 residues. CDR3 sequence reads: CSGRLQETQYF. In DNA, the CDR3 is TGCAGTGGGCGTCTCCAAGAGACCCAGTACTTC.

In its sample, this clonotype was seen many times. This sequence may be a read error, since a much larger clone differs from it by one base. The gene calls are TRBV5-1 and TRBJ2-1; possible D gene TRBD1, 5 bases. V was cut by 0 bases and J by 5 bases, with 9 bases left in between. CDR1 is SGHRS, CDR2 YFSETQ, per germline. The CDR3 length is 14 residues. CDR3 bases: TGCGCCAGCAGCTTGGCACAGACAGACAATGAGCAGTTCTTC. The encoded protein is CASSLAQTDNEQFF. Full variable domain (remainder filled in from reference TRBV5-1 and TRBJ2-1): KAGVTQTPRYLIKTRGQQVTLSCSPISGHRSVSWYQQTPGQGLQFLFEYFSETQRNKGNFPGRFSGRQFSNSRSEMNVSTLELGDSALYLCASSLAQTDNEQFFGPGTRLTVL.

This clonotype was observed many times. The rearrangement uses TRBV10-3 and TRBJ1-5, with D perhaps TRBD1 (6 bases). Germline V gene sequence: CDR1 ENHRY, CDR2 SYGVKD. This CDR3 is built from 13 residues. The germline V and J ends were trimmed by 10 bases and 3 bases, with 13 bases remaining between them. The CDR3 region is CATAGASNQPQHF. CDR3 DNA: TGTGCCACCGCGGGGGCCTCCAATCAGCCCCAGCATTTT.

This clonotype appeared many times. This sequence joins TRBV5-1 and TRBJ2-2; D may match TRBD1 or TRBD2 (5 bases each). Germline V gene data show CDR1 as SGHRS and CDR2 as YFSETQ. The V end lost 4 bases, the J end lost 5 bases, and 21 bases lay between the germline ends. This CDR3 has 17 amino acids. CDR3 bases: TGCGCCAGCAGCCTAAGGGGACCGACCCGAGGAACCGGGGAGCTGTTTTTT. Protein sequence: CASSLRGPTRGTGELFF.

Many counts were recorded for this clonotype. The chain couples TRBV29-1 to TRBJ2-1; perhaps TRBD1 as D (6 bases). Trimming removed 7 bases at V and 3 bases at J, with 13 bases between. The germline CDR1 and CDR2 sequences are SQVTM and ANQGSEA. The CDR3 runs to 13 residues. The CDR3 loop reads CSAGTSLYNEQFF. In DNA, the CDR3 is TGCAGCGCCGGGACAAGCCTCTACAATGAGCAGTTCTTC.

This clonotype was counted a few times. This may come from a read error, since a much larger clone is one base off. The chain carries TRBV29-1 and TRBJ2-4, with TRBD1 as a possible D gene (6 bases). The CDR3 spans 14 residues. Germline values: CDR1 SQVTM, CDR2 ANQGSEA. CDR3 DNA: TGCAGCGTTTCTTGGAACAGGGCCAAAAAAATTCAGTACTTC. Its protein product is CSVSWNRAKKIQYF.

In this sample, this clonotype turned up a few times. V and J are TRBV25-1 and TRBJ1-5; maybe TRBD1 (6 bases). The germline gives CDR1 MGHDK, CDR2 SYGVNS. This CDR3 spans 12 amino acids. The V gene lost 4 bases and the J gene lost 12 bases, with 13 bases spanning the gap. For the CDR3, the DNA is TGTGCCAGCAGTGGGCGGGGGCCGGACCAGCATTTT. It specifies CASSGRGPDQHF.

This clonotype was found a few times. CDR3 coding DNA: TGTGCCAGCAGTTTATGGCAGGGGAACACTGAAGCTTTCTTT. Protein sequence: CASSLWQGNTEAFF. The rearrangement uses TRBV27 and TRBJ1-1; the D gene is possibly TRBD1 (5 bases). CDR3 length equals 14 residues. V was shortened by 1 base and J by 1 base, with 7 bases between the two germline ends. The V gene's germline CDR1 is MNHEY and CDR2 SMNVEV (reference sequence).

This clonotype was counted between two and nine times. The V and J genes are TRBV4-2 and TRBJ2-2; D is undetermined. Looked up from germline, CDR1 is LGHNA and CDR2 is YNFKEQ. The CDR3 consists of 14 residues. Trimming took off 0 bases at V and 5 bases at J, with 7 bases between the two ends. CDR3 residues: CASSQDSRTGELFF. CDR3 DNA: TGTGCCAGCAGCCAAGATTCGAGGACCGGGGAGCTGTTTTTT.

This clonotype occurred many times. The V gene is TRBV5-5, the J gene TRBJ2-3; 7 nucleotides align to TRBD2. V trimming: 1 base; J trimming: 0 bases; junction bases outside the gene matches: 2. Germline loops: CDR1 SGHKS, CDR2 YYEKEE (reference sequence). The length of the CDR3 is 15 residues. CDR3 DNA sequence: TGTGCCAGCAGCTTGCAAGCGGGGAGCACAGATACGCAGTATTTT. Translation: CASSLQAGSTDTQYF.

This clonotype came up many times. The J gene is TRBJ2-1, the V gene TRBV29-1; unclear D gene. The CDR3 contains 13 residues. Germline CDR1 is SQVTM and CDR2 is ANQGSEA. With 1 base removed from V and 4 bases from J, the gap between germline ends came to 8 bases. The CDR3 DNA follows: TGCAGCGTTGAAGCGGTCCGTTACAATGAGCAGTTCTTC. As protein: CSVEAVRYNEQFF.

This clonotype showed up many times. J is TRBJ2-5 and V is TRBV5-1; the D call may be TRBD1 or TRBD2 (6 bases each). CDR1 is SGHRS, CDR2 YFSETQ, per germline. CDR3 length: 15 residues. V lost 2 bases and J lost 5, with 16 bases in between. The CDR3 nucleotides are TGCGCCAGCAGCTTTTTCGGCTCGGGGGCCGAGACCCAGTACTTC. It is translated as CASSFFGSGAETQYF.

This clonotype was seen many times. This sequence joins TRBV4-1 and TRBJ1-4; D is possibly TRBD1 (6 bases). Trimming cost V 2 bases and J 5 bases, with 18 bases left between them. Germline assignment: CDR1 MGHRA and CDR2 YSYEKL. This CDR3 comprises 17 residues. Here the CDR3 DNA reads TGCGCCAGCAGCCAACTCGGCGAGGGGCAGGGGAATGAAAAACTGTTTTTT. This encodes CASSQLGEGQGNEKLFF.